This is a list of T cell receptor beta chains from one sample in a study of regulatory T cells in long-lasting Graves disease. TCRdb called the multiplex PCR reads again in MiXCR, with one record for every CDR3 protein. The data hold 450,000 to 650,000 distinct CDR3 sequences, with about 16% observed a single time. Another study also made use of these data, one on T cells in Graves' hyperthyroidism and ophthalmopathy.

Sequences were derived from peripheral blood mononuclear cells (PBMCs), sampled at new diagnosis, from a patient treated with antithyroid drugs. These receptors originate from a woman aged 40-65 years with Graves disease. The CDR3 runs from the conserved cysteine through the conserved F or W. The D gene is left open where the match is weak. Size values are once, few and many counts, or a class for expanded clones, and some rows have none.

D gene	V gene	J gene	clone size	CDR3 protein	CDR3 DNA
-	TRBV20-1	TRBJ1-5	many	CSARRTDQPQHF	TGCAGTGCTCGTCGGACAGATCAGCCCCAGCATTTT
-	TRBV12-3/TRBV12-4	TRBJ2-7	-	CASTGGGDEQYF	TGTGCCAGCACCGGAGGGGGGGACGAGCAGTACTTC
-	TRBV7-8	TRBJ1-1	-	CASSLAGMGVTEAFF	TGTGCCAGCAGCTTAGCGGGGATGGGGGTAACTGAAGCTTTCTTT
TRBD1	TRBV12-3/TRBV12-4	TRBJ1-2	many	CASSARTGSIYGYTF	TGTGCCAGCAGTGCCAGGACAGGGAGCATCTATGGCTACACCTTC
-	TRBV13	TRBJ2-6	few	CASSLERSGANVLTF	TGTGCCAGCAGCTTAGAACGCTCTGGGGCCAACGTCCTGACTTTC
TRBD1	TRBV2	TRBJ1-1	many	CASTRGTGGSEAFF	TGTGCCAGCACCCGGGGGACAGGGGGAAGTGAAGCTTTCTTT
TRBD1	TRBV7-9	TRBJ1-1	many	CASSPRSGGENTEAFF	TGTGCCAGCAGCCCGAGATCAGGGGGGGAGAACACTGAAGCTTTCTTT
TRBD1	TRBV18	TRBJ1-1	few	CASSPSSAEGAEAFF	TGTGCCAGCTCACCATCCAGTGCTGAGGGGGCAGAAGCTTTCTTT
-	TRBV4-1	TRBJ1-2	-	CASSQRQDYGYTF	TGCGCCAGCAGCCAACGACAGGACTATGGCTACACCTTC
-	TRBV5-6	TRBJ2-5	once	CASSFSAGAALGTQYF	TGTGCCAGCAGCTTCTCGGCGGGGGCCGCGCTCGGGACCCAGTACTTC
-	TRBV27	TRBJ1-2	many	CASSGRTGGYGYTF	TGTGCCAGCAGTGGGCGCACGGGAGGCTATGGCTACACCTTC
-	TRBV28	TRBJ2-3	many	CASTDRGSTDTQYF	TGTGCCAGCACAGATCGGGGATCCACAGATACGCAGTATTTT
-	TRBV11-2	TRBJ2-7	many	CASSLAIDGGSYEQYF	TGTGCCAGCAGCTTAGCGATCGACGGTGGCTCCTACGAGCAGTACTTC
TRBD2	TRBV6-2/TRBV6-3	TRBJ2-7	-	CASSATSGGPYEQYF	TGTGCCAGCAGTGCCACTAGCGGGGGGCCCTACGAGCAGTACTTC
TRBD1	TRBV5-4	TRBJ2-1	-	CASSATGTGSNEQFF	TGTGCCAGCAGCGCTACCGGGACAGGGAGTAATGAGCAGTTCTTC
TRBD1	TRBV20-1	TRBJ1-6	-	CSAPDRGDNSPLHF	TGCAGTGCCCCGGACAGGGGAGATAATTCACCCCTCCACTTT
-	TRBV12-3/TRBV12-4	TRBJ2-1	many	CASSPGPIADNEQFF	TGTGCCAGCAGTCCCGGGCCAATAGCGGACAATGAGCAGTTCTTC
-	TRBV27	TRBJ2-2	-	CASSLASGRINTGELFF	TGTGCCAGCAGTTTAGCCTCTGGACGGATTAACACCGGGGAGCTGTTTTTT
TRBD2	TRBV6-2/TRBV6-3	TRBJ2-3	-	CASRSGGEDTQYF	TGTGCCAGCAGAAGTGGGGGGGAAGATACGCAGTATTTT
-	TRBV19	TRBJ1-5	-	CASSIVDSNQPQHF	TGTGCCAGTAGTATAGTGGATAGCAATCAGCCCCAGCATTTT
-	TRBV7-2	TRBJ1-1	many	CASSLVGFGEAFF	TGTGCCAGCAGCTTAGTAGGGTTTGGTGAAGCTTTCTTT
TRBD2	TRBV11-2	TRBJ2-1	many	CAIQLAGGVYNEQFF	TGTGCCATCCAACTAGCGGGGGGCGTATACAATGAGCAGTTCTTC
TRBD1	TRBV28	TRBJ1-4	few	CASSFRQGAREKLFF	TGTGCCAGCAGTTTCAGACAGGGGGCGCGTGAAAAACTGTTTTTT
TRBD1	TRBV11-2	TRBJ2-6	-	CASSLRSVRTGSHSGANVLTF	TGTGCCAGCAGCTTAAGAAGCGTTAGGACAGGCTCCCACTCTGGGGCCAACGTCCTGACTTTC
-	TRBV2	TRBJ2-3	few	CASSSESRGTQYF	TGTGCCAGCAGCTCTGAATCGAGGGGGACGCAGTATTTT
TRBD1	TRBV11-2	TRBJ1-4	-	CASSRTGALEKLFF	TGTGCCAGCAGCCGGACAGGCGCTCTTGAAAAACTGTTTTTT
TRBD1	TRBV2	TRBJ2-1	-	CATIHRGEFSYNEQFF	TGTGCCACCATTCACAGGGGGGAGTTCTCCTACAATGAGCAGTTCTTC
-	TRBV30	TRBJ1-5	many	CAWSGSTGQSGNQPQHF	TGTGCCTGGAGTGGGTCAACTGGTCAGAGTGGCAATCAGCCCCAGCATTTT
-	TRBV19	TRBJ2-7	many	CASSIGRLYEQYF	TGTGCCAGTAGTATAGGTCGACTCTACGAGCAGTACTTC
-	TRBV27	TRBJ1-6	few	CASSLLGTLLYASPLHF	TGTGCCAGCAGTTTATTGGGGACCCTCCTATATGCTTCACCCCTCCACTTT
TRBD1	TRBV12-3/TRBV12-4	TRBJ1-2	many	CASSDRGTNYGYTF	TGTGCCAGCAGCGACAGGGGGACGAACTATGGCTACACCTTC
-	TRBV4-1	TRBJ1-4	many	CASSQAVSEKLFF	TGCGCCAGCAGCCAAGCTGTCTCGGAAAAACTGTTTTTT
-	TRBV7-2	TRBJ2-7	many	CASSLARGEQYF	TGTGCCAGCAGCTTAGCCAGGGGCGAGCAGTACTTC
-	TRBV20-1	TRBJ2-3	few	CSARESGLRTDTQYF	TGCAGTGCTAGAGAAAGCGGTTTAAGGACAGATACGCAGTATTTT
-	TRBV2	TRBJ2-7	many	CASSRTAYEQYF	TGTGCCAGCAGCCGGACAGCCTACGAGCAGTACTTC
TRBD2	TRBV29-1	TRBJ2-2	many	CSVSGGRNTGELFF	TGCAGCGTGAGCGGGGGGCGGAACACCGGGGAGCTGTTTTTT
TRBD2	TRBV20-1	TRBJ2-2	few	CSARGSGGRGTGELFF	TGCAGTGCTAGAGGGTCGGGGGGACGGGGGACCGGGGAGCTGTTTTTT
-	TRBV20-1	TRBJ2-3	-	CSARASGDTQYF	TGCAGTGCTAGAGCATCCGGAGATACGCAGTATTTT
TRBD1	TRBV7-9	TRBJ1-2	few	CASSTETGIYYGYTF	TGTGCCAGCAGCACCGAGACAGGGATTTACTATGGCTACACCTTC
-	TRBV3-1	TRBJ1-2	many	CASSQDTVYGYTF	TGTGCCAGCAGCCAAGACACAGTCTATGGCTACACCTTC
-	TRBV10-3	TRBJ2-3	many	CAISESAGRLRTDTQYF	TGTGCCATCAGTGAGTCGGCAGGACGACTGAGAACAGATACGCAGTATTTT
-	TRBV7-2	TRBJ1-2	many	CASSPRPEYGYTF	TGTGCCAGCAGCCCCCGACCCGAGTATGGCTACACCTTC
-	TRBV10-3	TRBJ1-1	few	CAISPMGAGAFF	TGTGCCATCAGTCCTATGGGAGCGGGAGCTTTCTTT
TRBD2	TRBV20-1	TRBJ2-1	many	CSAQLDGGAYNEQFF	TGCAGTGCTCAGCTGGACGGGGGGGCCTACAATGAGCAGTTCTTC
TRBD2	TRBV19	TRBJ2-1	few	CASSIAKTSGALWDEQFF	TGTGCCAGTAGTATCGCGAAGACTAGCGGGGCCCTATGGGATGAGCAGTTCTTC
TRBD1	TRBV7-9	TRBJ2-5	many	CASSSRSQGVEETQYF	TGTGCCAGCAGCTCTAGGAGTCAGGGGGTAGAAGAGACCCAGTACTTC
-	TRBV11-3	TRBJ2-3	many	CASSPMLHTSTDTQYF	TGTGCCAGCAGCCCGATGCTGCACACTAGCACAGATACGCAGTATTTT
TRBD2	TRBV24-1	TRBJ2-3	-	CATSFPGLAGVDTQYF	TGTGCCACCAGCTTCCCGGGACTAGCGGGAGTGGATACGCAGTATTTT